Below, 23 T cell receptor beta chains from the same sample are listed, as sequenced in a study of blood T cell repertoires in COVID-19 (dated by TCRdb to 2020 to 2021). Library preparation was by the immunoSEQ multiplex PCR assay. Entries here come from immuneACCESS through TCRdb and include only in-frame sequences with V and J called. Some clones fail to appear in such tables; in the studies checked, an unresolved V gene covers under half of the shortfall, and the cause of the remainder is unknown. This sample comprises 300,000 or so clones, 86% of them detected only once. The ten largest clones take up around 4.5% of the sample. The sequenced sample consisted of PBMCs or T cells enriched from blood (not recorded which). The source is a woman in her 40s with acute COVID-19.

The chain links TRBV4-2 to TRBJ1-2; maybe TRBD1 (6 bases). Looked up from germline, CDR1 is LGHNA and CDR2 is YNFKEQ. Trimming pared 1 base from V and 7 bases from J, leaving 16 bases between. CDR3 size: 15 residues. The CDR3 loop is CASSQVDRPGGGYTF. In DNA form, the CDR3 reads TGTGCCAGCAGCCAAGTCGACAGGCCAGGAGGTGGCTACACCTTC.

CDR3 sequence reads: CASSLGGTGYEQYF. The CDR3 DNA sequence: TGCGCCAGCAGCTTGGGCGGGACAGGCTACGAGCAGTACTTC. The V gene is TRBV5-1, the J gene TRBJ2-7; 8 bases are shared with TRBD1. This CDR3 contains 14 residues. CDR1 SGHRS and CDR2 YFSETQ come from the germline V gene. The junction had 2 bases not matched to a gene; V was cut back by 0 bases and J by 3 bases. Full variable domain (outside the CDR3, taken from reference TRBV5-1 and TRBJ2-7): KAGVTQTPRYLIKTRGQQVTLSCSPISGHRSVSWYQQTPGQGLQFLFEYFSETQRNKGNFPGRFSGRQFSNSRSEMNVSTLELGDSALYLCASSLGGTGYEQYFGPGTRLTVT.

This clone was counted a single time. The chain carries TRBV9 and TRBJ2-3, with 11 bases lining up with TRBD2. V was pared by 3 bases and J by 3 bases, with 3 bases of the junction left unmatched. The CDR3 sequence is 15 residues long. Germline CDR1 SGDLS, CDR2 YYNGEE. CDR3 in DNA: TGTGCCAGCAGCGATAGCGGGGGGGCAACAGATACGCAGTATTTT. Translating it yields CASSDSGGATDTQYF. Using reference TRBV9 and TRBJ2-3 for the parts outside the CDR3, the full variable domain is DSGVTQTPKHLITATGQRVTLRCSPRSGDLSVYWYQQSLDQGLQFLIQYYNGEERAKGNILERFSAQQFPDLHSELNLSSLELGDSALYFCASSDSGGATDTQYFGPGTRLTVL.

The DNA for the CDR3 is TGTGCCAGTAGTACGATAGGACTAGCGGGAGGGGGGGTGCGCTACAATGAGCAGTTCTTC. Amino acids: CASSTIGLAGGGVRYNEQFF. The rearrangement joins TRBV19 to TRBJ2-1, with 15 bases matching TRBD2. CDR1 is LNHDA and CDR2 is SQIVND in the germline V gene (reference sequence). With V trimmed by 4 bases and J by 3 bases, 13 bases remained unmatched. This CDR3 comprises 20 residues.

The chain has TRBV28 and TRBJ1-1; D is ambiguous. V was pared by 2 bases and J by 5 bases, with 9 bases between. CDR1 and CDR2 (germline): MDHEN, SYDVKM. This CDR3 region has 13 residues. The CDR3 is CASSLREKTEAFF. The CDR3 DNA sequence: TGTGCCAGCAGTTTAAGGGAGAAGACTGAAGCTTTCTTT.

The gene calls are TRBV28 and TRBJ2-2, with D perhaps TRBD2 (6 bases). This CDR3 is built from 17 residues. Trimming took 6 bases from V and 1 from J, leaving 18 bases between them. Germline V CDR1 and CDR2: MDHEN, SYDVKM. In DNA form, the CDR3 reads TGTGCCAGCAGGCCCCTCGGGAGTCCAGGGAACACCGGGGAGCTGTTTTTT. This gives the protein CASRPLGSPGNTGELFF.

The chain employs TRBV27 and TRBJ2-7, with 8 nucleotides matching TRBD2. The germline V gene encodes CDR1 MNHEY and CDR2 SMNVEV (reference sequence). The V segment lost 2 bases and the J segment 0 bases; nucleotides outside the gene matches: 0. This CDR3 has 14 amino acids. The CDR3 loop is CASSLLAGSYEQYF. The CDR3 region has the DNA TGTGCCAGCAGTTTACTAGCGGGCTCCTACGAGCAGTACTTC.

The CDR3, as DNA: TGTGCCAGCAGTTACTCGAGAGGCCAGCGGAACACCATATATTTT. This encodes CASSYSRGQRNTIYF. The chain couples TRBV6-5 to TRBJ1-3; D not certain. Germline assignment: CDR1 MNHEY and CDR2 SVGAGI. V was cut by 0 bases and J by 7 bases, with 13 bases left in between. CDR3 length: 15 residues.

This chain connects TRBV5-4 to TRBJ2-3; 9 nucleotides agree with TRBD2. The V segment lost 6 bases and the J segment 6 bases; nucleotides outside the gene matches: 14. The CDR3 runs to 16 residues. Looked up from germline, CDR1 is SGHNT and CDR2 is YYREEE (reference sequence). For the CDR3, the DNA is TGTGCCAGCACCCTTCTGGTAGCGGGAGTGGTGGATACGCAGTATTTT. Amino acids: CASTLLVAGVVDTQYF.

The chain recombines TRBV18 with TRBJ2-7, with 8 bases matching TRBD1. This CDR3 is built from 14 residues. Germline assignment: CDR1 KGHSH and CDR2 LQKENI. V gave up 5 bases and J gave up 1 base; unmatched junction bases: 4. CDR3 coding DNA: TGTGCCAGCTCAACGGACAGGGCTTCCTACGAGCAGTACTTC. As protein: CASSTDRASYEQYF.

This chain connects TRBV6-5 to TRBJ2-3, with TRBD2 matching 8 bases. Germline trimming cut 2 bases from V and 1 base from J; bases unmatched to any gene: 2. This CDR3 is built from 15 residues. Germline CDR1 is MNHEY and CDR2 is SVGAGI. CDR3 sequence: CASSYGAGGTDTQYF. Written as DNA, the CDR3 is TGTGCCAGCAGTTACGGAGCGGGGGGCACAGATACGCAGTATTTT.

This chain links TRBV19 with TRBJ1-4; D is undetermined. CDR1 LNHDA and CDR2 SQIVND come from the germline V gene (reference sequence). The length of the CDR3 is 12 residues. The CDR3 protein is CVARATNEKLFF. The DNA of the CDR3 is TGTGTTGCGAGGGCAACTAATGAAAAACTGTTTTTT.

V is TRBV27 and J is TRBJ1-1, with a tentative D call TRBD1 (5 bases). V was pared by 6 bases and J by 3 bases, with 8 bases between. Per the germline V gene, CDR1 is MNHEY and CDR2 is SMNVEV (reference sequence). The CDR3 loop spans 12 amino acids. In DNA, the CDR3 is TGTGCCAGCAGAGACAGAGACACTGAAGCTTTCTTT. This translates into CASRDRDTEAFF.

Only a few counts were recorded for this clone. The chain combines TRBV2 with TRBJ1-2; 9 positions match TRBD1. Germline V gene lookup returns CDR1 SNHLY and CDR2 FYNNEI. V lost 5 bases and J lost 7; bases outside the gene matches: 8. The CDR3 has 14 amino acids. DNA of the CDR3: TGTGCCAGCAGTCCCGGACAGGGGTGGGGTGGCTACACCTTC. The encoded protein is CASSPGQGWGGYTF.

This clone was counted between two and nine times. The chain links TRBV5-5 to TRBJ1-3; 7 nucleotides align to TRBD1. This CDR3 spans 15 amino acids. Trimming took 4 bases from V and 2 from J; bases not matched to a gene: 6. Germline CDR1 is SGHKS and CDR2 is YYEKEE (reference sequence). CDR3 residues: CASSLTGVPGNTIYF. The DNA for the CDR3 is TGTGCCAGCAGCCTAACAGGGGTACCTGGAAACACCATATATTTT.

This clone was picked up a small number of times. V gene TRBV9 combines with J gene TRBJ2-2; TRBD1 matches 9 bases. This CDR3 region has 16 residues. The J segment lost 0 bases and the V segment lost 3 bases, leaving 3 bases of the junction unmatched. Germline lookup yields CDR1 SGDLS and CDR2 YYNGEE. CDR3 sequence reads: CASSEGTGSNTGELFF. In DNA form, the CDR3 reads TGTGCCAGCAGCGAGGGGACAGGGTCGAACACCGGGGAGCTGTTTTTT. The whole variable domain, remainder taken from reference TRBV9 and TRBJ2-2, is DSGVTQTPKHLITATGQRVTLRCSPRSGDLSVYWYQQSLDQGLQFLIQYYNGEERAKGNILERFSAQQFPDLHSELNLSSLELGDSALYFCASSEGTGSNTGELFFGEGSRLTVL.

The genes are TRBV28 and TRBJ1-5, with TRBD1 matching over 9 bases. Germline V gene sequence: CDR1 MDHEN, CDR2 SYDVKM. CDR3 length: 17 residues. The junction had 13 bases not matched to a gene; V was cut back by 2 bases and J by 8 bases. CDR3 in DNA: TGTGCCAGCAGTTTAGGGCAGCACAGGGGGCTCAGGGAGCCCCAGCATTTT. This sequence encodes CASSLGQHRGLREPQHF. The full variable domain, completed using reference TRBV28 and TRBJ1-5, is DVKVTQSSRYLVKRTGEKVFLECVQDMDHENMFWYRQDPGLGLRLIYFSYDVKMKEKGDIPEGYSVSREKKERFSLILESASTNQTSMYLCASSLGQHRGLREPQHFGDGTRLSIL.

The chain combines TRBV6-1 with TRBJ1-2; 10 nucleotides align to TRBD1. Germline trimming cut 2 bases from V and 2 bases from J; bases unmatched to any gene: 14. From germline, CDR1 is MNHNS and CDR2 SASEGT. The CDR3 has 19 amino acids. CDR3 DNA: TGTGCCAGCAGTGAACGGTTTTTTTCCGGGACAGGGGTAAACTATGGCTACACCTTC. The encoded protein is CASSERFFSGTGVNYGYTF.

This rearrangement joins TRBV29-1 to TRBJ1-4; 7 nucleotides align to TRBD1. V trimming: 4 bases; J trimming: 0 bases; junction bases outside the gene matches: 2. The CDR3 length is 14 residues. CDR1 and CDR2 (germline): SQVTM, ANQGSEA. CDR3 nucleotides: TGCAGCGTTGCCAGGGGGACAACTAATGAAAAACTGTTTTTT. This encodes CSVARGTTNEKLFF.

This clone has a single count. The chain joins TRBV6-5 to TRBJ2-7; 9 nucleotides align to TRBD2. This CDR3 is 14 amino acids long. After removal of 7 bases from V and 2 bases from J, the junction contained 6 bases not matched to a gene. Per the germline V gene, CDR1 is MNHEY and CDR2 is SVGAGI. The CDR3 spells CASKMVAGAYEQYF. In nucleotides, the CDR3 is TGTGCCAGCAAAATGGTAGCGGGGGCCTACGAGCAGTACTTC.

As DNA, the CDR3 is TGTGCCAGCAGCTCCCCAGGGGATTCGGAAAAACTGTTTTTT. Translating gives CASSSPGDSEKLFF. This chain joins TRBV11-2 and TRBJ1-4; maybe TRBD1 (6 bases). The CDR3 length is 14 residues. Germline V gives CDR1 SGHAT, CDR2 FQNNGV. The V and J ends lost 4 bases and 8 bases respectively, with 14 bases between them. Based on the CDR3 plus reference TRBV11-2 and TRBJ1-4, the full variable domain is EAGVAQSPRYKIIEKRQSVAFWCNPISGHATLYWYQQILGQGPKLLIQFQNNGVVDDSQLPKDRFSAERLKGVDSTLKIQPAKLEDSAVYLCASSSPGDSEKLFFGSGTQLSVL.

This sequence joins TRBV7-9 and TRBJ2-2, with a weak D call TRBD2 (6 bases). Germline assignment: CDR1 SEHNR and CDR2 FQNEAQ (reference sequence). The CDR3 is made up of 14 amino acids. V dropped 5 bases and J dropped 2 bases, with 9 bases sitting between them. The CDR3 loop reads CASSPGLNTGELFF. Here the CDR3 DNA reads TGTGCCAGCAGCCCGGGACTTAACACCGGGGAGCTGTTTTTT.

This sequence joins TRBV19 and TRBJ1-1; 12 nucleotides match TRBD1. The CDR3 length is 14 residues. The trim removed 5 bases at V and 10 bases at J, leaving 8 bases unmatched. CDR1 is LNHDA, CDR2 SQIVND, per germline (reference sequence). The CDR3 bases are TGTGCCAGTAGTCAACCCGGGACAGGGGGCATAGCTTTCTTT. Translated: CASSQPGTGGIAFF. The full variable domain, rest sourced from reference TRBV19 and TRBJ1-1, is DGGITQSPKYLFRKEGQNVTLSCEQNLNHDAMYWYRQDPGQGLRLIYYSQIVNDFQKGDIAEGYSVSREKKESFPLTVTSAQKNPTAFYLCASSQPGTGGIAFFGQGTRLTVV.